Each of the 21 T cell receptor beta chains below was sequenced from the same sample in a study of T cell repertoires in ileal Crohn's disease. Clones were sequenced by immunoSEQ multiplex PCR, and TCRdb holds only the in-frame ones, with some missing. The sample records about 5,400 clones, 82% being singletons. Sample time point: inflamed ileum from the surgical specimen. The specimen sequenced was ileal tissue. These receptors originate from an adult with Crohn's disease.

The chain carries TRBV19 and TRBJ2-3; D is perhaps TRBD1 (6 bases). The CDR3 totals 13 residues. Trimming removed 5 bases at V and 10 bases at J, with 16 bases between. CDR1 is LNHDA and CDR2 is SQIVND in the germline V gene (reference sequence). For the CDR3, the DNA is TGTGCCAGTAGTCCCGTGGGGGCCCTGGCGCAGTATTTT. Protein product: CASSPVGALAQYF.

The sample holds one count of this clone. Written as DNA, the CDR3 is TGCGCCAGCAGCCAGTCGAATTTGATCTACGAGCAGTACTTC. Translation: CASSQSNLIYEQYF. The chain is built from TRBV4-1 and TRBJ2-7; D call uncertain. This CDR3 is built from 14 residues. The V end was cut by 3 bases, the J end by 3 bases, with 12 bases between. The germline V gene has CDR1 MGHRA and CDR2 YSYEKL.

The gene calls are TRBV30 and TRBJ2-3; 8 nucleotides agree with TRBD2. Germline-derived CDR1 and CDR2 are GTSNPN and SVGIG (reference sequence). This CDR3 spans 19 amino acids. V shed 2 bases, J shed 2 bases, and the junction held 18 bases outside the gene matches. CDR3 region: CAWSCGTRQARVPTDTQYF. Written as DNA, the CDR3 is TGTGCCTGGAGTTGTGGGACTAGACAAGCACGGGTCCCCACAGATACGCAGTATTTT. The whole variable domain, remainder taken from reference TRBV30 and TRBJ2-3, is SQTIHQWPATLVQPVGSPLSLECTVEGTSNPNLYWYRQAAGRGLQLLFYSVGIGQISSEVPQNLSASRPQDRQFILSSKKLLLSDSGFYLCAWSCGTRQARVPTDTQYFGPGTRLTVL.

The rearrangement links TRBV9 to TRBJ2-1; tentatively, D is TRBD2 (6 bases). The V gene's germline CDR1 is SGDLS and CDR2 YYNGEE. There are 14 residues in the CDR3. The V end was cut by 0 bases, the J end by 5 bases, with 9 bases between. The CDR3, as DNA: TGTGCCAGCAGCGTAGGTAGCGGCCACAATGAGCAGTTCTTC. Protein sequence: CASSVGSGHNEQFF.

The rearrangement links TRBV5-1 to TRBJ1-6; D is ambiguous. This CDR3 spans 16 amino acids. V lost 5 bases and J lost 5, with 17 bases in between. The V gene's germline CDR1 is SGHRS and CDR2 YFSETQ. The CDR3, as DNA: TGCGCCAGCAGGTTGAGAGGAGGTGCCGATAATTCACCCCTCCACTTT. Translating gives CASRLRGGADNSPLHF.

The genes are TRBV7-9 and TRBJ2-7, with D possibly TRBD1 on 6 matching bases. V lost 4 bases, J lost 0 bases, and 10 bases lay in between. Germline CDR1 SEHNR, CDR2 FQNEAQ (reference sequence). The CDR3 is made up of 14 amino acids. The CDR3 DNA sequence: TGTGCCAGCAGCTCAGGGGAGAGCTCCTACGAGCAGTACTTC. Translation: CASSSGESSYEQYF.

The CDR3 is CASSNAGELFF. In nucleotides, the CDR3 is TGTGCCAGCAGCAATGCCGGGGAGCTGTTTTTT. The V call is TRBV5-4, the J call TRBJ2-2; D is ambiguous. Germline V gene sequence: CDR1 SGHNT, CDR2 YYREEE (reference sequence). V was trimmed by 4 bases and J by 6 bases, leaving 4 bases between them. This CDR3 has 11 amino acids. The full variable domain, its missing parts supplied by reference TRBV5-4 and TRBJ2-2, is ETGVTQSPTHLIKTRGQQVTLRCSSQSGHNTVSWYQQALGQGPQFIFQYYREEENGRGNFPPRFSGLQFPNYSSELNVNALELDDSALYLCASSNAGELFFGEGSRLTVL.

V usage is TRBV30 and J usage is TRBJ2-1; tentatively, D is TRBD1 or TRBD2 (5 bases each). CDR1 and CDR2 (germline): GTSNPN, SVGIG (reference sequence). Deletions cut 5 bases from V and 0 bases from J, with 14 bases between. The CDR3 is made up of 15 amino acids. For the CDR3, the DNA is TGTGCCTGGGACCAGGGACGTAGCTCCTACAATGAGCAGTTCTTC. Its translation is CAWDQGRSSYNEQFF.

This chain connects TRBV12-5 to TRBJ2-7; D uncertain. V lost 1 base and J lost 3, with 4 bases in between. The CDR3 has 12 residues. The germline gives CDR1 LGHNT, CDR2 FRNRAP. CDR3 in DNA: TGTGCTAGTGGTTTGGCGGACTACGAGCAGTACTTC. Protein: CASGLADYEQYF.

The chain is built from TRBV5-6 and TRBJ2-1; D is ambiguous. The CDR3 runs to 18 residues. CDR1 and CDR2 (germline): SGHDT, YYEEEE. V lost 1 base to trimming and J lost 3 bases, with 20 bases between them. The CDR3 sequence: CASSLFQTEYHHYNEQFF. The CDR3 bases are TGTGCCAGCAGCTTGTTTCAAACAGAGTACCATCACTACAATGAGCAGTTCTTC.

This chain connects TRBV19 to TRBJ2-7; 7 bases are shared with TRBD1. Germline CDR1 is LNHDA and CDR2 is SQIVND (reference sequence). The CDR3 totals 16 residues. V gave up 9 bases and J gave up 3 bases; unmatched junction bases: 17. CDR3 sequence reads: CASAPAPGTDDYEQYF. CDR3 coding DNA: TGTGCCAGCGCTCCCGCCCCCGGGACAGACGACTACGAGCAGTACTTC.

The chain carries TRBV9 and TRBJ1-3; D ambiguous. The CDR3 extends over 16 amino acids. Per germline, CDR1 SGDLS and CDR2 YYNGEE. Deletions cut 3 bases from V and 0 bases from J, with 13 bases between. CDR3 sequence reads: CASSGYLRSSGNTIYF. The CDR3 DNA reads TGTGCCAGCAGCGGTTACCTCCGGAGCTCTGGAAACACCATATATTTT. The entire variable domain, with the rest obtained from reference TRBV9 and TRBJ1-3, is as follows: DSGVTQTPKHLITATGQRVTLRCSPRSGDLSVYWYQQSLDQGLQFLIQYYNGEERAKGNILERFSAQQFPDLHSELNLSSLELGDSALYFCASSGYLRSSGNTIYFGEGSWLTVV.

The chain employs TRBV9 and TRBJ1-2; 8 bases fit TRBD1. The germline gives CDR1 SGDLS, CDR2 YYNGEE. The CDR3 contains 15 residues. V was pared by 0 bases and J by 4 bases, with 5 bases of the junction left unmatched. CDR3 protein: CASSVGGQGPYGYTF. CDR3 DNA: TGTGCCAGCAGCGTAGGAGGACAGGGCCCCTATGGCTACACCTTC.

The rearrangement joins TRBV19 to TRBJ1-5; D may be TRBD1 (5 bases). Germline CDR1 LNHDA, CDR2 SQIVND (reference sequence). Between the trimmed V and J ends, which lost 6 bases and 0 bases, there was a span of 15 bases. This CDR3 has 16 amino acids. The CDR3 DNA follows: TGTGCCAGTAGCCAACATATGACAGTTAGCAATCAGCCCCAGCATTTT. This encodes CASSQHMTVSNQPQHF.

The rearrangement links TRBV9 to TRBJ2-1, with 12 bases matching TRBD2. Per germline, CDR1 SGDLS and CDR2 YYNGEE. J lost 3 bases, V lost 3 bases, and 1 base had no gene match. CDR3 length: 15 amino acids. The CDR3 bases are TGTGCCAGCAGCGCTAGCGGGAGGGGCTACAATGAGCAGTTCTTC. Amino acids: CASSASGRGYNEQFF.

The chain carries TRBV27 and TRBJ1-2; maybe TRBD1 (6 bases). CDR1 and CDR2 from the germline V gene are MNHEY and SMNVEV (reference sequence). V lost 5 bases, J lost 2 bases, and 15 bases lay in between. The length of the CDR3 is 15 residues. The CDR3 coding sequence is TGTGCCAGCAGTCCCGACAGGAGTCAAAACTATGGCTACACCTTC. Translation: CASSPDRSQNYGYTF.

This clone appeared a few times. V and J are TRBV29-1 and TRBJ2-1, with D possibly TRBD1 on 5 matching bases. Trimming pared 5 bases from V and 4 bases from J, leaving 12 bases between. Germline loops: CDR1 SQVTM, CDR2 ANQGSEA. This CDR3 region has 13 residues. This CDR3 is CSVQGGKYNEQFF. The CDR3 nucleotides read TGCAGCGTTCAGGGTGGGAAATACAATGAGCAGTTCTTC.

V and J are TRBV5-6 and TRBJ1-2; D remains ambiguous. This CDR3 is built from 11 residues. V lost 7 bases, J lost 1 base, and 5 bases lay in between. The germline V gene encodes CDR1 SGHDT and CDR2 YYEEEE. CDR3 bases: TGTGCCAGCTCCTATAACTATGGCTACACCTTC. Translated: CASSYNYGYTF. Using reference TRBV5-6 and TRBJ1-2 for the parts outside the CDR3, the full variable domain is DAGVTQSPTHLIKTRGQQVTLRCSPKSGHDTVSWYQQALGQGPQFIFQYYEEEERQRGNFPDRFSGHQFPNYSSELNVNALLLGDSALYLCASSYNYGYTFGSGTRLTVV.

This sequence joins TRBV5-6 and TRBJ1-2, with 10 bases fitting TRBD1. Germline V gives CDR1 SGHDT, CDR2 YYEEEE. Losses at the gene ends were 3 bases for V and 4 bases for J; bases not matched to a gene: 9. The CDR3 has 16 residues. As DNA, the CDR3 is TGTGCCAGCAGCTACAAGGACAGGGGGATTCTCTATGGCTACACCTTC. As protein: CASSYKDRGILYGYTF.

This rearrangement joins TRBV30 to TRBJ1-1, with a possible D match to TRBD1 (5 bases). Trimming removed 4 bases at V and 5 bases at J, with 8 bases between. CDR1 and CDR2 from the germline V gene are GTSNPN and SVGIG (reference sequence). This CDR3 is 11 amino acids long. CDR3 in amino acids: CAWTGATEAFF. Written as DNA, the CDR3 is TGTGCCTGGACCGGGGCAACTGAAGCTTTCTTT.

The chain links TRBV6-1 to TRBJ1-1; 9 bases are a match to TRBD1. Unmatched junction bases numbered 9, after V lost 2 bases and J lost 8 bases. The V gene's germline CDR1 is MNHNS and CDR2 SASEGT. The CDR3 spans 15 residues. The CDR3 bases are TGTGCCAGCAGTGAAATCCGGGACAGGGCGATCGAAGCTTTCTTT. Amino acids: CASSEIRDRAIEAFF.